These T cell receptor beta chains were read from a single sample in a study of tumor-infiltrating lymphocytes in localized non-small cell lung cancer. Here immunoSEQ multiplex PCR was the method, and the copy in TCRdb shows in-frame clones only, minus some. This sample has about 12,000 clones; 79% occur once, and the top ten carry 9.5% to 15%. Sequencing was carried out using lung tumor tissue. Receptor source: a human donor with non-small cell lung cancer. CDR3s include the opening cysteine and the closing phenylalanine or tryptophan. The order of the fields is D gene, clone size, V gene, J gene, CDR3 protein, CDR3 DNA. D genes are given only for firm matches. Rows may omit the clone size; those that give it use once, few, many or a size class.

TRBD2	.	TRBV11-1	TRBJ2-2	CASSLRTSGWTNTGELFF	TGTGCCAGCAGCTTAAGGACTAGCGGGTGGACGAACACCGGGGAGCTGTTTTTT
TRBD2	.	TRBV7-8	TRBJ2-1	CASSAGLAGGPVF	TGTGCCAGCAGCGCGGGACTAGCGGGAGGGCCCGTCTTC
.	.	TRBV2	TRBJ2-7	CASKSAYEQYF	TGTGCCAGCAAATCGGCCTACGAGCAGTACTTC
.	.	TRBV2	TRBJ1-2	CASTRIGGSGGMIYGYTF	TGTGCCAGCACTCGAATTGGGGGTAGCGGTGGAATGATCTATGGCTACACCTTC
.	few	TRBV10-3	TRBJ2-7	CAISEEDRTSYEQYF	TGTGCCATCAGTGAGGAAGACAGGACCTCCTACGAGCAGTACTTC
TRBD1	.	TRBV5-4	TRBJ1-1	CASSARPGQVNTEAFF	TGTGCCAGCAGCGCGCGCCCGGGACAGGTAAACACTGAAGCTTTCTTT
.	.	TRBV7-2	TRBJ1-2	CASSASPDNYGYTF	TGTGCCAGCAGCGCCTCACCGGATAACTATGGCTACACCTTC
.	.	TRBV6-5	TRBJ2-7	CASSRQGGVHEQYF	TGTGCCAGCAGTCGCCAGGGGGGGGTCCACGAGCAGTACTTC
.	.	TRBV5-6	TRBJ2-1	CASSRTPISYNEQFF	TGTGCCAGCAGCCGGACTCCAATCTCGTACAATGAGCAGTTCTTC
TRBD1	.	TRBV6-5	TRBJ1-2	CASSDYRGLAGGYTF	TGTGCCAGCAGCGACTACAGGGGGCTGGCTGGGGGCTACACCTTC
TRBD2	.	TRBV5-1	TRBJ2-2	CASSFMPSGGNTGELFF	TGCGCCAGCAGCTTCATGCCTAGCGGGGGTAACACCGGGGAGCTGTTTTTT
.	.	TRBV7-9	TRBJ1-4	CASSFWAGKDEKLFF	TGTGCCAGCAGCTTTTGGGCAGGGAAGGATGAAAAACTGTTTTTT
.	.	TRBV19	TRBJ1-1	CASSRGRQTEAFF	TGTGCCAGTAGTAGAGGTCGGCAGACTGAAGCTTTCTTT
.	.	TRBV30	TRBJ2-7	CACLRLGLAYEQYF	TGTGCCTGTTTGAGGTTGGGGCTTGCCTACGAGCAGTACTTC
.	.	TRBV5-4	TRBJ2-2	CASSRDWNTGELFF	TGTGCCAGCAGCCGGGACTGGAACACCGGGGAGCTGTTTTTT
TRBD1	few	TRBV30	TRBJ1-1	CAWARDSSNTEAFF	TGTGCCTGGGCCCGGGACAGTTCGAACACTGAAGCTTTCTTT
TRBD1	.	TRBV5-8	TRBJ1-4	CASSGTGRPKLFF	TGTGCCAGCAGCGGGACAGGGCGTCCTAAACTGTTTTTT